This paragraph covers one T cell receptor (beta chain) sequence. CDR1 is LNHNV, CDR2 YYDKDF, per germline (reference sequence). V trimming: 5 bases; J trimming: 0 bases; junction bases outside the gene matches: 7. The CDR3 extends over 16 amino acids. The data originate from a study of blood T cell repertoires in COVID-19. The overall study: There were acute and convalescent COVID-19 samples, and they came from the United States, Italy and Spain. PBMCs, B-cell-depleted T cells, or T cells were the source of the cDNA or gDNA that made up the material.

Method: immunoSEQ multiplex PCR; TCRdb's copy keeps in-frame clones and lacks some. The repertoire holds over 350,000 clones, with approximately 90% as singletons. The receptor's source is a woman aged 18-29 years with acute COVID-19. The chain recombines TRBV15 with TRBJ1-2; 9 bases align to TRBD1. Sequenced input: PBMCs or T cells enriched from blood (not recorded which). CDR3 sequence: CATSGGQGTTNYGYTF. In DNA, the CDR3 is TGTGCCACCAGCGGGGGACAGGGAACTACTAACTATGGCTACACCTTC. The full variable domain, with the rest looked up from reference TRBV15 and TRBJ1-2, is DAMVIQNPRYQVTQFGKPVTLSCSQTLNHNVMYWYQQKSSQAPKLLFHYYDKDFNNEADTPDNFQSRRPNTSFCFLDIRSPGLGDTAMYLCATSGGQGTTNYGYTFGSGTRLTVV.